The clone carrying this T cell receptor (beta chain) was seen more than once but under ten times. The antigen is not known. The data originate from a study of cytomegalovirus exposure and HLA in healthy donors. The overall study: It was reported in a later analysis that the roughly 120 validation repertoires used the same platform as the approximately 690 first-cohort repertoires.

Study-level findings and limits: Some TCR beta chains (roughly 160 of them) were listed as cytomegalovirus-associated. Most TCR sequences were seen very rarely across donors, but some public TCRs occurred in many.

CDR1 GTSNPN and CDR2 SVGIG come from the germline V gene (reference sequence). The CDR3 consists of 12 residues. The V and J ends lost 2 bases and 8 bases respectively, with 9 bases between them. The data were produced by immunoSEQ multiplex PCR, yet TCRdb's version contains in-frame clones alone and is incomplete. Among 100,000 to 150,000 clones listed, about 91% were seen once. Separate from the approximately 650-subject first cohort, the roughly 120-subject validation cohort was the one that the donors belonged to. Sequenced input: PBMCs. The J gene is TRBJ2-2, the V gene TRBV30; D remains ambiguous. This clonotype was sampled from a woman under 30 in good health and CMV-seronegative. CDR3 DNA sequence: TGTGCCTGGAGTTCACTGATTGGGGAGCTGTTTTTT. It is translated as CAWSSLIGELFF.